This note documents a single T cell receptor (beta chain) sequence. TCRdb re-analysed the 5' RACE reads in MiXCR, keeping a single row per CDR3 protein. The sample carries approximately 40,000 distinct CDR3 sequences, less than 9% recorded once. This entry belongs to a study of spatial heterogeneity in lung cancer. The time point is: sample taken at primary tumor resection. The donor population consisted of approximately 70 patients with untreated, early-stage non-small cell lung cancer. Tumor, nontumor lung or frozen PBMC supplied whole RNA that was sequenced unsorted. The V segment lost 3 bases and the J segment 3 bases; nucleotides outside the gene matches: 6. Looked up from germline, CDR1 is KGHDR and CDR2 is SFDVKD. The CDR3 loop spans 15 amino acids.

The chain carries TRBV24-1 and TRBJ2-5; the match to TRBD1 covers 7 bases. The sample here was PBMCs, taken at surgery. This receptor was taken from a female donor with early-stage non-small cell lung cancer. The CDR3 loop is CATSDPRQGEETQYF. CDR3 sequence (DNA): TGTGCCACCAGTGATCCGCGACAGGGTGAAGAGACCCAGTACTTC.